Detailed here is one T cell receptor beta chain. What it binds is not known. V was shortened by 4 bases and J by 0 bases, with 13 bases between the two germline ends. Per the germline V gene, CDR1 is LNHDA and CDR2 is SQIVND (reference sequence). The CDR3 contains 17 residues. Clinical symptoms, serum thyroxine and TRAb, thyroid ultrasound and orbital computed tomography were used for the diagnoses. The data were taken from a study of T cells in Graves' hyperthyroidism and ophthalmopathy. RNA transcripts were the template for amplifying TCR beta CDR3 regions. Primed by the HTBI set, a first-round RT-PCR was run on the TCR CDR3. TCRdb re-called the multiplex PCR reads through MiXCR, storing one row per CDR3 protein. The data hold about 400,000 distinct CDR3 sequences, with roughly 13% observed a single time. Whole-study results and caveats: Ophthalmopathy got predicted by the model a median approximately six months before its onset.

The sequencing sample was made of blood. J is TRBJ2-6 and V is TRBV19, with D possibly TRBD1 on 6 matching bases. The receptor's source is a man aged 45-60 years with Graves' ophthalmopathy. The CDR3: CASSRRGQISGANVLTF. The CDR3 DNA sequence: TGTGCCAGTAGTAGAAGAGGACAGATCTCTGGGGCCAACGTCCTGACTTTC.